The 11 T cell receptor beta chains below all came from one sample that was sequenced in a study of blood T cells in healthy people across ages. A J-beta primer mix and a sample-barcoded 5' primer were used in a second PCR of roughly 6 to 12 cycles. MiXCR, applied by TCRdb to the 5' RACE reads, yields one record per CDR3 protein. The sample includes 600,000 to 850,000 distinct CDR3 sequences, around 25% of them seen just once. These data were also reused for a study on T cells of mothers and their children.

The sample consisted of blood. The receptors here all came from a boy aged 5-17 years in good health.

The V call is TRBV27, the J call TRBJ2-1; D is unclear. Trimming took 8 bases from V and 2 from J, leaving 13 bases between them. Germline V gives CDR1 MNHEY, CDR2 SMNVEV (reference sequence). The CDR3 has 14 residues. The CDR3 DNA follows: TGTGCCAGCCGGCCCGGGCGGACCTACAATGAGCAGTTCTTC. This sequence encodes CASRPGRTYNEQFF.

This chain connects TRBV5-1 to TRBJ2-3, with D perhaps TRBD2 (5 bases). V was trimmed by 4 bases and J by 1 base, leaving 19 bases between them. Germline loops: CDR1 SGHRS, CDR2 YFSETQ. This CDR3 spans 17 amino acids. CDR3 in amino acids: CASSPRRRAGGTDTQYF. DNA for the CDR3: TGCGCCAGCAGCCCTAGGCGGCGGGCCGGGGGCACAGATACGCAGTATTTT.

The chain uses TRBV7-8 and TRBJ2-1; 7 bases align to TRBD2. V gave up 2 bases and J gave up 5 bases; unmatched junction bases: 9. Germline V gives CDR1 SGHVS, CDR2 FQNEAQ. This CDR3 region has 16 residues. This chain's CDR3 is CASSLPSGDSNNEQFF. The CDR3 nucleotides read TGTGCCAGCAGCTTACCTAGCGGCGATTCAAACAATGAGCAGTTCTTC.

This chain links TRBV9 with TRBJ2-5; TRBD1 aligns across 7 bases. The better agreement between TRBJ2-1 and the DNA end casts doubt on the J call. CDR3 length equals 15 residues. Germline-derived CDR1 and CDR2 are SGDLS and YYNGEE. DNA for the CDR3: TGTGCCAGCAGCGTGGGGACAGTATCCTACAATGAGCAGTTCTTC. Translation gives CASSVGTVSYNEQFF.

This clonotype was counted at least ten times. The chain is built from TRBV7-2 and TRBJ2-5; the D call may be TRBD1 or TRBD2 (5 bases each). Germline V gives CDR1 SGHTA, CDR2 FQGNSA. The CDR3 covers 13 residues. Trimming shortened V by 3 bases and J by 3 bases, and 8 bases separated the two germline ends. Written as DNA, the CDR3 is TGTGCCAGCAGCTTTGGGGGTAAAGAGACCCAGTACTTC. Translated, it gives CASSFGGKETQYF.

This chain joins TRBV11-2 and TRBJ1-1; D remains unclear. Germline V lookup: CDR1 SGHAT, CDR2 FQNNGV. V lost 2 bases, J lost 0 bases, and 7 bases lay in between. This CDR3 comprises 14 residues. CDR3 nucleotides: TGTGCCAGCAGCTTACAGGCGATGAACACTGAAGCTTTCTTT. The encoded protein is CASSLQAMNTEAFF.

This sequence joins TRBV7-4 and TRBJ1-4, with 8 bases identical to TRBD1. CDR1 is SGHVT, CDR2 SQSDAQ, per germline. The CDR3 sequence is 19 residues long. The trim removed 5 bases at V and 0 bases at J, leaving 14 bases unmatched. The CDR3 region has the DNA TGTGCCAGCAGCCCCTCCCGGGACAGGCAATATGCAACTAATGAAAAACTGTTTTTT. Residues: CASSPSRDRQYATNEKLFF.

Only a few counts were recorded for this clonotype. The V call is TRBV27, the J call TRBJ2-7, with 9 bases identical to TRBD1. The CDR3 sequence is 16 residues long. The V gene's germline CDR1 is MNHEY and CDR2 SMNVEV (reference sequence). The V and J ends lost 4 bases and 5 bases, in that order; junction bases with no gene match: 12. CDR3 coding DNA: TGTGCCAGCAGTTCTGGGACAGGGCCGCAGTTCGACGAGCAGTACTTC. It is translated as CASSSGTGPQFDEQYF.

The CDR3 loop is CASSSRTDYRTGELFF. The CDR3 nucleotides read TGTGCCAGCAGCTCCCGTACCGACTATCGCACCGGGGAGCTGTTTTTT. The genes are TRBV27 and TRBJ2-2; TRBD2 is a possible D gene (5 bases). This CDR3 region has 16 residues. The germline gives CDR1 MNHEY, CDR2 SMNVEV (reference sequence). V lost 6 bases to trimming and J lost 4 bases, with 18 bases between them.

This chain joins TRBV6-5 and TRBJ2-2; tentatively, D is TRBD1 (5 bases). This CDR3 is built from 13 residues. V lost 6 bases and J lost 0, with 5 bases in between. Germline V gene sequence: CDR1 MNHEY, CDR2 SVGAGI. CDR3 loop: CASRTANTGELFF. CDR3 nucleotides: TGTGCCAGCAGGACAGCGAACACCGGGGAGCTGTTTTTT.

The CDR3: CASSYYSATNEKLFF. The CDR3 DNA follows: TGTGCCAGCAGTTATTACAGTGCAACTAATGAAAAACTGTTTTTT. The gene calls are TRBV6-5 and TRBJ1-4; D remains unclear. Germline V CDR1 and CDR2: MNHEY, SVGAGI. The CDR3 extends over 15 amino acids. Trimming pared 3 bases from V and 0 bases from J, leaving 8 bases between.